A selection of T cell receptor beta chains follows, all from one sample in a study of T cell repertoires in cytomegalovirus infection. MiXCR was run by TCRdb on the reads, yielding one entry per CDR3 protein. The sample lists roughly 920,000 distinct CDR3 sequences; 31% were seen once. No antigens are known for them. The sample in question was cultured CD8+ T cells from PBMCs, obtained from culture after CMV antigen stimulation. The receptors were gathered from a human donor in good health (CMV status not recorded). Some clones in this sample may be carry-over from other donors' samples. CDR3s include the opening cysteine and the closing phenylalanine or tryptophan. Each record gives: CDR3 DNA, CDR3 protein, V gene, D gene, clone size, J gene. The D gene is left open where the match is weak. A clone size is listed for some rows: how often the clone was seen (once, few, many), or a class if it is expanded.

CDR3 DNA: TGTACCAGCAGCCCAGGACTAGCGGGGGGGCCAAGGGAGACCCAGTACTTC
CDR3 protein: CTSSPGLAGGPRETQYF
V gene: TRBV7-3
D gene: TRBD2
clone size: .
J gene: TRBJ2-5

CDR3 DNA: TGTGCCAGCAGTTTTTTTCGACGGGGAGGGAATGGCTACACCTTC
CDR3 protein: CASSFFRRGGNGYTF
V gene: TRBV12-3/TRBV12-4
D gene: .
clone size: .
J gene: TRBJ1-2

CDR3 DNA: TGTGCCAGCAGCCCCCCGCCGGGACTAGCGGGGACCGGGGAGCTGTTTTTT
CDR3 protein: CASSPPPGLAGTGELFF
V gene: TRBV7-6
D gene: TRBD2
clone size: .
J gene: TRBJ2-2

CDR3 DNA: TGTGCCACCAGTTTGCGGTCGCAGGGGAACACCGGGGAGCTGTTTTTT
CDR3 protein: CATSLRSQGNTGELFF
V gene: TRBV24-1
D gene: .
clone size: .
J gene: TRBJ2-2

CDR3 DNA: TGTGCCAGCAGTCGGAGCTCCTACAATGAGCAGTTCTTC
CDR3 protein: CASSRSSYNEQFF
V gene: TRBV27
D gene: .
clone size: many
J gene: TRBJ2-1

CDR3 DNA: TGTGCCAGCAGCGGGGGGGGGACTGAAGAGACCCAGTACTTC
CDR3 protein: CASSGGGTEETQYF
V gene: TRBV12-3/TRBV12-4
D gene: TRBD2
clone size: few
J gene: TRBJ2-5

CDR3 DNA: TGTGCCAGCAGTGTGGACAACCCTTTTGAAGCTTTCTTT
CDR3 protein: CASSVDNPFEAFF
V gene: TRBV25-1
D gene: .
clone size: many
J gene: TRBJ1-1

CDR3 DNA: TGTGCCAGCAGGTCAGGGGGCGTAAAGCAGTTCTTC
CDR3 protein: CASRSGGVKQFF
V gene: TRBV7-9
D gene: TRBD1
clone size: .
J gene: TRBJ2-1

CDR3 DNA: TGCGCCAGCAGCCAAGGTCAGGCAGGGGGCACTGAAGCTTTCTTT
CDR3 protein: CASSQGQAGGTEAFF
V gene: TRBV4-3
D gene: TRBD1
clone size: .
J gene: TRBJ1-1

CDR3 DNA: TGTGCCAGCGAAGCTTCAAGCAGCTTAGAATGGCGGGGCCTGGAGGCTATGACCTTC
CDR3 protein: CASEASSSLEWRGLEAMTF
V gene: TRBV7-9
D gene: .
clone size: many
J gene: TRBJ1-2

CDR3 DNA: TGTGCCACCAGCCGCAGGGGGACGGGGGGGCGCACAGATACGCAGTATTTT
CDR3 protein: CATSRRGTGGRTDTQYF
V gene: TRBV15
D gene: .
clone size: .
J gene: TRBJ2-3

CDR3 DNA: TGTGCCAGCAGCTTGGATGTAGGGAAAAATCAGCCCCAGCATTTT
CDR3 protein: CASSLDVGKNQPQHF
V gene: TRBV5-5
D gene: .
clone size: many
J gene: TRBJ1-5

CDR3 DNA: TGTGCCAGCACCAGGGGGGGGGGCGAGTACCAAGAGACCCAGTACTTC
CDR3 protein: CASTRGGGEYQETQYF
V gene: TRBV5-4
D gene: .
clone size: many
J gene: TRBJ2-5

CDR3 DNA: TGTGCTAGTGGTTTGATAACAGGGGGGGGCAGATACAATGAGCAGTTCTTC
CDR3 protein: CASGLITGGGRYNEQFF
V gene: TRBV12-5
D gene: .
clone size: .
J gene: TRBJ2-1

CDR3 DNA: TGTGCCAGCAGTTTATGGGGACTAGCGGGGGGATCCTACAATGAGCAGTTCTTC
CDR3 protein: CASSLWGLAGGSYNEQFF
V gene: TRBV28
D gene: TRBD2
clone size: .
J gene: TRBJ2-1

CDR3 DNA: TGTGCCAGCAGTTTTGGGGGTCTCCGGACACATGGCTACACCTTC
CDR3 protein: CASSFGGLRTHGYTF
V gene: TRBV28
D gene: .
clone size: many
J gene: TRBJ1-2

CDR3 DNA: TGCGCCAGCAGCCAAGACCCAGCGGGAACTAAGGGTACGCAGTATTTT
CDR3 protein: CASSQDPAGTKGTQYF
V gene: TRBV4-3
D gene: TRBD2
clone size: .
J gene: TRBJ2-3

CDR3 DNA: TGTGCCAGCGCAGTGGGCGGAAAACTGTTTTTT
CDR3 protein: CASAVGGKLFF
V gene: TRBV6-1
D gene: .
clone size: .
J gene: TRBJ1-4

CDR3 DNA: TGTGCCAGCAGTTCCCGCGCAGGCCTCTATGGCTACACCTTC
CDR3 protein: CASSSRAGLYGYTF
V gene: TRBV27
D gene: .
clone size: .
J gene: TRBJ1-2

CDR3 DNA: TGTGCCAGCAGCTTTGGCGGGGGCATCTACAATGAGCAGTTCTTC
CDR3 protein: CASSFGGGIYNEQFF
V gene: TRBV7-9
D gene: .
clone size: .
J gene: TRBJ2-1

CDR3 DNA: TGCGCCAGCAGCCAAGACCCTCCCTACGAGCAGTACTTC
CDR3 protein: CASSQDPPYEQYF
V gene: TRBV4-1
D gene: .
clone size: .
J gene: TRBJ2-7

CDR3 DNA: TGTGCCAGCAGCTCCCCTCCGACAGCGACTAACTATGGCTACACCTTC
CDR3 protein: CASSSPPTATNYGYTF
V gene: TRBV7-9
D gene: .
clone size: few
J gene: TRBJ1-2

CDR3 DNA: TGTGCCAGCAGTCCCCTGCAGGGAACAGATACGCAGTATTTT
CDR3 protein: CASSPLQGTDTQYF
V gene: TRBV27
D gene: .
clone size: .
J gene: TRBJ2-3

CDR3 DNA: TGTGCCAGCAGTACCCTGGGGATCTACGAGCAGTACTTC
CDR3 protein: CASSTLGIYEQYF
V gene: TRBV12-3/TRBV12-4
D gene: .
clone size: .
J gene: TRBJ2-7

CDR3 DNA: TGTGCCAGCAGCTCCCTTTTGGATCAAGAGACCCAGTACTTC
CDR3 protein: CASSSLLDQETQYF
V gene: TRBV6-6
D gene: .
clone size: .
J gene: TRBJ2-5

CDR3 DNA: TGTGCCAGCAGCTCGGGGAGGTTGACAGGTTTCTTT
CDR3 protein: CASSSGRLTGFF
V gene: TRBV7-9
D gene: .
clone size: .
J gene: TRBJ1-1

CDR3 DNA: TGTGCCAGCAGCCGGACAGCGGATAGGGAGACCCAGTACTTC
CDR3 protein: CASSRTADRETQYF
V gene: TRBV7-9
D gene: .
clone size: .
J gene: TRBJ2-5

CDR3 DNA: TGCGCCAGCAGCCAAGGGACAGGGGCCAAAAACATTCAGTACTTC
CDR3 protein: CASSQGTGAKNIQYF
V gene: TRBV4-3
D gene: TRBD1
clone size: .
J gene: TRBJ2-4

CDR3 DNA: TGTGCCAGCGGGACTAGCGGGCAATCGGGGACCCAGTACTTC
CDR3 protein: CASGTSGQSGTQYF
V gene: TRBV6-1
D gene: TRBD2
clone size: .
J gene: TRBJ2-5

CDR3 DNA: TGCAGTGCTAGCCAAGGACAGGCTTTAGCCAAAAACATTCAGTACTTC
CDR3 protein: CSASQGQALAKNIQYF
V gene: TRBV20-1
D gene: TRBD1
clone size: .
J gene: TRBJ2-4

CDR3 DNA: TGTGCCATCAGATCCCAGGGGGCAGTTGATGGCTACACCTTC
CDR3 protein: CAIRSQGAVDGYTF
V gene: TRBV10-3
D gene: TRBD1
clone size: .
J gene: TRBJ1-2

CDR3 DNA: TGCGCCAGCAGCCGGTCTTGGGGTTCCCAGGAGACCCAGTACTTC
CDR3 protein: CASSRSWGSQETQYF
V gene: TRBV4-3
D gene: .
clone size: .
J gene: TRBJ2-5

CDR3 DNA: TGTGCCAGCAGCTTGGAGAGCCGCGGAAACACCATATATTTT
CDR3 protein: CASSLESRGNTIYF
V gene: TRBV5-6
D gene: .
clone size: .
J gene: TRBJ1-3

CDR3 DNA: TGTGCCAGCAGTGAAGGGGTCTCTAGCAATCAGCCCCAGCATTTT
CDR3 protein: CASSEGVSSNQPQHF
V gene: TRBV6-1
D gene: .
clone size: many
J gene: TRBJ1-5

CDR3 DNA: TGTGCCAGCAGTTCAGGAGTCCGTGAAGCTTTCTTT
CDR3 protein: CASSSGVREAFF
V gene: TRBV27
D gene: .
clone size: .
J gene: TRBJ1-1

CDR3 DNA: TGTGCCAGCAGCGAAGTTGGACAGGGGTCCCCCCACGGGGAGCTGTTTTTT
CDR3 protein: CASSEVGQGSPHGELFF
V gene: TRBV7-4
D gene: TRBD1
clone size: .
J gene: TRBJ2-2

CDR3 DNA: TGTGCCAGTAGTATACAGATGAACACTGAAGCTTTCTTT
CDR3 protein: CASSIQMNTEAFF
V gene: TRBV19
D gene: .
clone size: .
J gene: TRBJ1-1

CDR3 DNA: TGTGCCAGTACCCTACAGGCCTCTGGGGCCAACGTCCTGACTTTC
CDR3 protein: CASTLQASGANVLTF
V gene: TRBV19
D gene: .
clone size: few
J gene: TRBJ2-6

CDR3 DNA: TGTGCCACCAGCTCCTCGACTAGGGGGCCGGAGTATTTT
CDR3 protein: CATSSSTRGPEYF
V gene: TRBV15
D gene: .
clone size: .
J gene: TRBJ2-3

CDR3 DNA: TGTGCCATCAGTGACCCCGATGGGCCAAGCACAGATACGCAGTATTTT
CDR3 protein: CAISDPDGPSTDTQYF
V gene: TRBV10-3
D gene: .
clone size: few
J gene: TRBJ2-3

CDR3 DNA: TGTGCCAGCAGCCCCCCCGGAGGGACTGGAAACACCATATATTTT
CDR3 protein: CASSPPGGTGNTIYF
V gene: TRBV7-8
D gene: .
clone size: .
J gene: TRBJ1-3

CDR3 DNA: TGCAGTGCTAGAGATCAGGGCAGGGAGCCGACTAACTATGGCTACACCTTC
CDR3 protein: CSARDQGREPTNYGYTF
V gene: TRBV20-1
D gene: .
clone size: few
J gene: TRBJ1-2

CDR3 DNA: TGTGCCAGTAGTATATCCCAGGGGAACGGTGAAGCTTTCTTT
CDR3 protein: CASSISQGNGEAFF
V gene: TRBV19
D gene: .
clone size: .
J gene: TRBJ1-1

CDR3 DNA: TGTGCCAGCAGTCCGGCGGAGTTTAGGAACACCGGGGAGCTGTTTTTT
CDR3 protein: CASSPAEFRNTGELFF
V gene: TRBV27
D gene: .
clone size: few
J gene: TRBJ2-2

CDR3 DNA: TGTGCCAGCAGCTTAGTGGTGGGGGTCCAAGAGACCCAGTACTTC
CDR3 protein: CASSLVVGVQETQYF
V gene: TRBV7-8
D gene: .
clone size: many
J gene: TRBJ2-5

CDR3 DNA: TGTGCCAGGAGCTTATATCCGGGCAATGAGCAGTTCTTC
CDR3 protein: CARSLYPGNEQFF
V gene: TRBV5-4
D gene: .
clone size: .
J gene: TRBJ2-1

CDR3 DNA: TGTGCCAGCAGTTGGACAGGGGATGGAAACACCATATATTTT
CDR3 protein: CASSWTGDGNTIYF
V gene: TRBV12-3/TRBV12-4
D gene: TRBD1
clone size: many
J gene: TRBJ1-3

CDR3 DNA: TGTGCCATCAGTGAGTCAGGCAGGGGGTATTACAATGAGCAGTTCTTC
CDR3 protein: CAISESGRGYYNEQFF
V gene: TRBV10-3
D gene: TRBD1
clone size: few
J gene: TRBJ2-1

CDR3 DNA: TGTGCCAGCAGTCCCGACAGGGCTTTTGGCTACACCTTC
CDR3 protein: CASSPDRAFGYTF
V gene: TRBV6-2/TRBV6-3
D gene: TRBD1
clone size: .
J gene: TRBJ1-2

CDR3 DNA: TGTGCCAGCAGCGCCCAGGGGCGCTACACCTTC
CDR3 protein: CASSAQGRYTF
V gene: TRBV7-9
D gene: .
clone size: .
J gene: TRBJ1-2

CDR3 DNA: TGCGCCAGCAGCGACCGGGACGAGGGGGTAGGGGAGCAGTTCTTC
CDR3 protein: CASSDRDEGVGEQFF
V gene: TRBV4-3
D gene: .
clone size: few
J gene: TRBJ2-1

CDR3 DNA: TGTGCCAGCAGCTCGACAGGGGGCGGGGGCTACACCTTC
CDR3 protein: CASSSTGGGGYTF
V gene: TRBV7-6
D gene: TRBD1
clone size: many
J gene: TRBJ1-2

CDR3 DNA: TGTGCCAACAGTGACTCCGTGAAAGCGAACACCGGGGAGCTGTTTTTT
CDR3 protein: CANSDSVKANTGELFF
V gene: TRBV2
D gene: .
clone size: .
J gene: TRBJ2-2

CDR3 DNA: TGTGCCAGCAGCTTAGATCGGAGGACAGAAAGCTCCTATAATTCACCCCTCCACTTT
CDR3 protein: CASSLDRRTESSYNSPLHF
V gene: TRBV11-3
D gene: .
clone size: .
J gene: TRBJ1-6

CDR3 DNA: TGTGCCAGCAGCTTAAACGGGGTGGAGACCCAGTACTTC
CDR3 protein: CASSLNGVETQYF
V gene: TRBV7-3
D gene: .
clone size: many
J gene: TRBJ2-5

CDR3 DNA: TGTGCCAGCAGTCTCGACAGAAAGACCCAGTACTTC
CDR3 protein: CASSLDRKTQYF
V gene: TRBV12-3/TRBV12-4
D gene: .
clone size: few
J gene: TRBJ2-5

CDR3 DNA: TGTGCCAGCAGTTACTCGAAGGGTCCGAACACTGAAGCTTTCTTT
CDR3 protein: CASSYSKGPNTEAFF
V gene: TRBV6-6
D gene: .
clone size: .
J gene: TRBJ1-1

CDR3 DNA: TGTGCCAGCAGTTTATCTGGGACAGGGTACACTGAAGCTTTCTTT
CDR3 protein: CASSLSGTGYTEAFF
V gene: TRBV27
D gene: TRBD1
clone size: few
J gene: TRBJ1-1

CDR3 DNA: TGTGCCAGCAGGGACGACACGGTCTCCTACAATGAGCAGTTCTTC
CDR3 protein: CASRDDTVSYNEQFF
V gene: TRBV2
D gene: .
clone size: .
J gene: TRBJ2-1

CDR3 DNA: TGTGCCAGCAGTCTGGGACTAGCGGGGGGGCCGAGAAATGAGCAGTTCTTC
CDR3 protein: CASSLGLAGGPRNEQFF
V gene: TRBV27
D gene: TRBD2
clone size: .
J gene: TRBJ2-1